This TCR beta chain is drawn from a study of cytomegalovirus exposure and HLA in healthy donors. This clone has only one observation. Its antigen remains unknown. The PCR used 60 Vbeta and 13 Jbeta primers. Repertoires were generated with immunoSEQ multiplex PCR, while TCRdb's copy carries only in-frame clones and drops some. Altogether 90,000 to 100,000 clones are present, about 74% being singletons, with the ten largest covering about 1.8%. The V segment lost 5 bases and the J segment 8 bases; nucleotides outside the gene matches: 18. Germline lookup yields CDR1 MRHNA and CDR2 SNTAGT. CDR3 length: 17 amino acids. General observations from the study: Most observed TCR sequences were rare, whereas some public TCRs were detected in many donors. It has been reported that TCR beta sequences accurately predicted the HLA-A and HLA-B alleles of most subjects.

Sequenced material: PBMCs. The source of this sequence is a male donor in good health and CMV-seronegative. V gene TRBV6-4 combines with J gene TRBJ2-1; 7 bases agree with TRBD1. The DNA for the CDR3 is TGTGCCAGCAGTCAATTCGCCCGGGACAGCGGTTCAGATGAGCAGTTCTTC. It yields the protein CASSQFARDSGSDEQFF.